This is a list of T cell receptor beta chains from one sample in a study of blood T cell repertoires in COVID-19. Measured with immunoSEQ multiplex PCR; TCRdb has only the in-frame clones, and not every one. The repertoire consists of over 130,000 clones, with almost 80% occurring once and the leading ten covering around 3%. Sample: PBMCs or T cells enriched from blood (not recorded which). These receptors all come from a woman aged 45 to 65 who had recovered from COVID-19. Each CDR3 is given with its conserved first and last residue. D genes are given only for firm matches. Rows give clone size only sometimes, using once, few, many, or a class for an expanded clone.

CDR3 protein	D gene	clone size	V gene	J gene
CASSVGGGRDHSGNTIYF	.	.	TRBV9	TRBJ1-3
CASSQAPGQGVHEQYF	TRBD1	.	TRBV4-1	TRBJ2-7
CASSIADTTQAFF	.	.	TRBV19	TRBJ1-1
CASSSTGDGYTF	TRBD1	.	TRBV5-1	TRBJ1-2
CASRSGPDYGYTF	.	few	TRBV19	TRBJ1-2
CASSLTGEADTQYF	TRBD1	.	TRBV18	TRBJ2-3
CASSFRGFAPLHF	.	.	TRBV12-3/TRBV12-4	TRBJ1-6
CASSRPGLARNEQFF	TRBD2	.	TRBV11-2	TRBJ2-1
CASSLWLAGDHGELFF	TRBD2	.	TRBV27	TRBJ2-2
CASSHRGQTRNYGYTF	.	.	TRBV11-2	TRBJ1-2
CASSFSTGTAVYNEQFF	TRBD1	.	TRBV28	TRBJ2-1
CACLLSGDNEQFF	.	.	TRBV30	TRBJ2-1
CASSEETSGGSYEQYF	TRBD2	.	TRBV27	TRBJ2-7
CSVEELGGLSYEQYF	.	few	TRBV29-1	TRBJ2-7
CASSLDQASWGEQYF	.	.	TRBV11-2	TRBJ2-7
CASSRGQGNRDTQYF	TRBD1	.	TRBV7-3	TRBJ2-3